Here is one T cell receptor (beta chain) with its context. Looked up from germline, CDR1 is DFQATT and CDR2 is SNEGSKA (reference sequence). The CDR3 consists of 12 residues. V lost 6 bases, J lost 7 bases, and 15 bases lay in between. The sample is drawn from a study of T-cell reconstitution after alpha-beta-depleted transplantation in children. Construction of the TCRbeta library involved unique molecular identifiers. TCRdb itself ran the PCR reads through MiXCR, one entry per CDR3 protein. The sample lists fewer than 550,000 distinct CDR3 sequences, 15% to 20% occurring once. The gene calls are TRBV20-1 and TRBJ1-1; perhaps TRBD1 as D (5 bases). The sequencing used PBMCs, mostly from graft donor cells, collected 360 days after TCRalphabeta/CD19-depleted stem cell transplant. The source of this sequence is a boy in the first two years of life who had a stem cell transplant for Wiskott-Aldrich syndrome, so the T cells may come from the graft donor. The CDR3 sequence is CSALKGKIEAFF. For the CDR3, the DNA is TGCAGTGCCCTCAAGGGGAAGATTGAAGCTTTCTTT.